This passage covers 25 T cell receptor beta chains from one sample sequenced in a study of T cell repertoires in cytomegalovirus infection. TCRdb independently ran MiXCR on the reads; one entry per CDR3 protein. This table has some 300,000 distinct CDR3 sequences, roughly a sixth appearing once. Sequencing was carried out using PBMCs. The receptor source for this set is a human donor in good health (CMV status not recorded). Some clones in this sample may be carry-over from other donors' samples.

V usage is TRBV10-3 and J usage is TRBJ2-3, with D perhaps TRBD2 (5 bases). The ends were cut back, 6 bases at V and 4 bases at J, with 17 bases in the middle. Germline CDR1 and CDR2: ENHRY and SYGVKD. The CDR3 loop spans 15 amino acids. For the CDR3, the DNA is TGTGCCATCAGGGGGTGGGGAGATCGAGCAGATACGCAGTATTTT. As protein: CAIRGWGDRADTQYF.

This clonotype was observed a handful of times. The gene calls are TRBV28 and TRBJ2-2; D tentatively fits TRBD1 or TRBD2 (7 bases each). With 6 bases removed from V and 3 bases from J, the gap between germline ends came to 14 bases. In germline, CDR1 is MDHEN, CDR2 SYDVKM. This CDR3 has 15 amino acids. The CDR3 loop reads CASSRGDSHTGELFF. In DNA form, the CDR3 reads TGTGCCAGCAGCCGGGGGGACAGCCACACCGGGGAGCTGTTTTTT.

At least ten counts were recorded for this clonotype. The V gene is TRBV3-1, the J gene TRBJ2-6; D unclear. CDR3 length: 14 residues. The V end lost 3 bases, the J end lost 9 bases, and 12 bases lay between the germline ends. The germline V gene has CDR1 LGHDT and CDR2 YNNKEL (reference sequence). In nucleotides, the CDR3 is TGTGCCAGCAGCCACGGCAGAGACTTCAACGTCCTGACTTTC. It specifies CASSHGRDFNVLTF.

This clonotype has a count of ten or more. The chain carries TRBV11-1 and TRBJ2-7; 7 bases fit TRBD1. V was pared by 5 bases and J by 2 bases, with 6 bases of the junction left unmatched. The germline V gene encodes CDR1 SGHAT and CDR2 FQDESV (reference sequence). The CDR3 is made up of 14 amino acids. CDR3 amino acids: CASSRDSSPYEQYF. CDR3 bases: TGTGCCAGCAGCCGGGACAGCTCCCCCTACGAGCAGTACTTC.

The CDR3 sequence: CASSPDRGWDTQYF. The CDR3 nucleotides read TGTGCCAGCTCACCGGACAGGGGTTGGGATACGCAGTATTTT. This chain joins TRBV18 and TRBJ2-3; 9 nucleotides agree with TRBD1. V shed 3 bases, J shed 6 bases, and the junction held 4 bases outside the gene matches. This CDR3 region has 14 residues. Per the germline V gene, CDR1 is KGHSH and CDR2 is LQKENI.

The CDR3 protein is CASSFRDRGNQPQHF. The CDR3 DNA reads TGTGCCAGTAGTTTCCGGGACAGGGGGAATCAGCCCCAGCATTTT. The chain has TRBV19 and TRBJ1-5; 11 nucleotides match TRBD1. Germline lookup yields CDR1 LNHDA and CDR2 SQIVND (reference sequence). The CDR3 extends over 15 amino acids. The J segment lost 4 bases and the V segment lost 5 bases, leaving 4 bases of the junction unmatched.

The chain carries TRBV4-3 and TRBJ1-4; D is unclear. The CDR3 runs 13 residues. Germline values: CDR1 LGHNA, CDR2 YSLEER. The germline V and J ends were trimmed by 1 base and 4 bases, with 4 bases remaining between them. The CDR3 reads CASSQGFNEKLFF. The CDR3 bases are TGCGCCAGCAGCCAAGGGTTTAATGAAAAACTGTTTTTT.

This chain connects TRBV2 to TRBJ1-1, with a weak D call TRBD1 (5 bases). V was pared by 2 bases and J by 7 bases, with 5 bases between. The CDR3 loop spans 11 amino acids. Per germline, CDR1 SNHLY and CDR2 FYNNEI. This chain's CDR3 is CASSEQGEAFF. The CDR3 nucleotides read TGTGCCAGCAGTGAACAGGGTGAAGCTTTCTTT.

The rearrangement uses TRBV6-5 and TRBJ1-2, with TRBD1 matching over 7 bases. CDR3 length: 14 residues. CDR1 is MNHEY and CDR2 is SVGAGI in the germline V gene. Trimming removed 0 bases from V and 8 bases from J; junction bases left unmatched: 6. The CDR3 loop is CASSYSRDSGGYTF. The CDR3 DNA reads as TGTGCCAGCAGTTACTCGAGGGACAGTGGCGGCTACACCTTC.

This clonotype occurred many times. The gene calls are TRBV7-2 and TRBJ1-1; a weak D match, TRBD1 (6 bases). This CDR3 is 16 amino acids long. Germline CDR1 is SGHTA and CDR2 is FQGNSA. V was shortened by 1 base and J by 3 bases, with 15 bases between the two germline ends. DNA of the CDR3: TGTGCCAGCAGCTTAGGTTCACAGGGTGGCTACACTGAAGCTTTCTTT. Its translation: CASSLGSQGGYTEAFF.

The chain employs TRBV6-5 and TRBJ1-2, with no clear D. Germline V gene lookup returns CDR1 MNHEY and CDR2 SVGAGI. There are 12 residues in the CDR3. Trimming removed 5 bases at V and 7 bases at J, with 11 bases between. The CDR3 protein is CASSASRLGYTF. CDR3 bases: TGTGCCAGCAGTGCGTCGCGGCTTGGCTACACCTTC.

This clonotype occurred many times. This CDR3 reads CASSFLAGGADTQYF. CDR3 in DNA: TGTGCCAGCAGCTTTCTAGCGGGGGGAGCAGATACGCAGTATTTT. This chain uses TRBV7-2 with TRBJ2-3, with 11 bases that match TRBD2. The junction had 3 bases not matched to a gene; V was cut back by 3 bases and J by 4 bases. This CDR3 is built from 15 residues. Germline CDR1 SGHTA, CDR2 FQGNSA.

As for this clonotype: An end of the junction does not agree with germline; a read error may underlie this. The V and J genes are TRBV7-2 and TRBJ1-1, with 7 bases aligning to TRBD1. From germline, CDR1 is SGHTA and CDR2 FQGNSA. This CDR3 is built from 14 residues. This CDR3 reads CAGREGQMNTEAFF. The CDR3 DNA reads TGTGCCGGCAGGGAGGGACAGATGAACACTGAAGCTTTCTTT. The entire variable domain, with the rest obtained from reference TRBV7-2 and TRBJ1-1, is as follows: GAGVSQSPSNKVTEKGKDVELRCDPISGHTALYWYRQSLGQGLEFLIYFQGNSAPDKSGLPSDRFSAERTGGSVSTLTIQRTQQEDSAVYLCAGREGQMNTEAFFGQGTRLTVV.

The chain combines TRBV7-4 with TRBJ1-2; TRBD1 matches 7 bases. Germline V gives CDR1 SGHVT, CDR2 SQSDAQ. With V trimmed by 5 bases and J by 8 bases, 14 bases remained unmatched. The CDR3 runs 15 residues. The chain's CDR3 is CASSGWTGTSMGYTF. The DNA for the CDR3 is TGTGCCAGCAGCGGGTGGACAGGAACCTCTATGGGCTACACCTTC.

This clonotype was observed a handful of times. V usage is TRBV28 and J usage is TRBJ2-7; 9 positions match TRBD2. Germline V gene sequence: CDR1 MDHEN, CDR2 SYDVKM. The CDR3 length is 14 residues. CDR3 DNA sequence: TGTGGTCATTCTGGGGCTAGCGGGGAATTTGAGCAGTACTTC. This sequence encodes CGHSGASGEFEQYF. The full variable domain, with the rest looked up from reference TRBV28 and TRBJ2-7, is DVKVTQSSRYLVKRTGEKVFLECVQDMDHENMFWYRQDPGLGLRLIYFSYDVKMKEKGDIPEGYSVSREKKERFSLILESASTNQTSMYLCGHSGASGEFEQYFGPGTRLTVT.

This clonotype was counted at least ten times. This rearrangement joins TRBV7-8 to TRBJ2-3, with D tentatively TRBD2 (6 bases). The CDR3 is made up of 17 amino acids. Germline values: CDR1 SGHVS, CDR2 FQNEAQ. The germline V and J ends were trimmed by 1 base and 0 bases, with 14 bases remaining between them. The CDR3 here is CASSLVMGGLSTDTQYF. In DNA, the CDR3 is TGTGCCAGCAGCTTAGTGATGGGGGGATTAAGCACAGATACGCAGTATTTT.

This clonotype was detected ten times or more. This sequence joins TRBV7-2 and TRBJ1-1, with D hard to call. V lost 3 bases and J 8 bases, leaving 19 bases between the germline ends. CDR3 length: 15 amino acids. The germline CDR1 and CDR2 sequences are SGHTA and FQGNSA. CDR3 coding DNA: TGTGCCAGCAGCTTGGAGGCAACCACAGCCCTAGAAGCTTTCTTT. It encodes CASSLEATTALEAFF. The variable domain in full, with the rest retrieved from reference TRBV7-2 and TRBJ1-1, is GAGVSQSPSNKVTEKGKDVELRCDPISGHTALYWYRQSLGQGLEFLIYFQGNSAPDKSGLPSDRFSAERTGGSVSTLTIQRTQQEDSAVYLCASSLEATTALEAFFGQGTRLTVV.

V usage is TRBV5-1 and J usage is TRBJ2-7; 7 bases line up with TRBD2. V lost 5 bases and J lost 6; bases outside the gene matches: 11. This CDR3 is built from 14 residues. Per the germline V gene, CDR1 is SGHRS and CDR2 is YFSETQ. The CDR3 coding sequence is TGCGCCAGCAGGGTCGTGACTAGCTCCCCCGAGCAGTACTTC. Translated, it gives CASRVVTSSPEQYF.

This clonotype was counted ten times or more. The chain employs TRBV4-1 and TRBJ2-1; no definite D call. The V and J ends lost 0 bases and 7 bases respectively, with 7 bases between them. The CDR3 sequence is 13 residues long. Germline CDR1 reads MGHRA; CDR2 reads YSYEKL. The CDR3 sequence: CASSQDQPNEQFF. CDR3 coding DNA: TGCGCCAGCAGCCAAGATCAGCCTAATGAGCAGTTCTTC.

There are many counts of this clonotype. This chain uses TRBV12-3 or TRBV12-4 with TRBJ2-5; 9 bases are shared with TRBD2. J gave up 1 base and V 5 bases, and 5 bases lay outside the gene matches. This CDR3 is built from 15 residues. The CDR3 region has the DNA TGTGCCAGCAGTCTCCAAGCGGGGGGCCAAGAGACCCAGTACTTC. Its protein product is CASSLQAGGQETQYF.

The V and J genes are TRBV3-1 and TRBJ1-3; the D gene is possibly TRBD1 (5 bases). Germline V gives CDR1 LGHDT, CDR2 YNNKEL (reference sequence). Trimming removed 4 bases at V and 0 bases at J, with 16 bases between. This CDR3 comprises 17 residues. DNA of the CDR3: TGTGCCAGCAGCCTTCGGACAATATCTGGCTCTGGAAACACCATATATTTT. The encoded protein is CASSLRTISGSGNTIYF.

The genes are TRBV11-2 and TRBJ2-1, with D possibly being TRBD2 (7 bases). Germline values: CDR1 SGHAT, CDR2 FQNNGV. This CDR3 has 13 residues. Trimming pared 3 bases from V and 8 bases from J, leaving 11 bases between. As DNA, the CDR3 is TGTGCCAGCAGCTTGGGGGGGGGCTATGAGCAGTTCTTC. Protein: CASSLGGGYEQFF.

This clonotype was counted only a few times. J is TRBJ2-4 and V is TRBV29-1; D is possibly TRBD2 (5 bases). The germline gives CDR1 SQVTM, CDR2 ANQGSEA. This CDR3 is 11 amino acids long. The V and J ends lost 7 bases and 5 bases respectively, with 9 bases between them. The CDR3 DNA reads as TGCAGCGCTGCCGGGGAAAACATTCAGTACTTC. Encoded protein: CSAAGENIQYF.

The CDR3 spells CSAYGQTEDYGYTF. The CDR3 DNA is TGCAGTGCTTATGGACAGACGGAAGACTATGGCTACACCTTC. The chain recombines TRBV20-1 with TRBJ1-2; TRBD1 is a possible D gene (6 bases). There are 14 residues in the CDR3. Between the trimmed V and J ends, which lost 5 bases and 3 bases, there was a span of 16 bases. The V gene's germline CDR1 is DFQATT and CDR2 SNEGSKA (reference sequence).

V gene TRBV12-3 or TRBV12-4 combines with J gene TRBJ1-3, with D perhaps TRBD1 (5 bases). The CDR3 is 16 residues long. V was clipped by 1 base and J by 4 bases, with 14 bases between them. CDR3 sequence reads: CASSLVAGTVGNTIYF. Written as DNA, the CDR3 is TGTGCCAGCAGTTTAGTGGCCGGGACGGTCGGAAACACCATATATTTT.